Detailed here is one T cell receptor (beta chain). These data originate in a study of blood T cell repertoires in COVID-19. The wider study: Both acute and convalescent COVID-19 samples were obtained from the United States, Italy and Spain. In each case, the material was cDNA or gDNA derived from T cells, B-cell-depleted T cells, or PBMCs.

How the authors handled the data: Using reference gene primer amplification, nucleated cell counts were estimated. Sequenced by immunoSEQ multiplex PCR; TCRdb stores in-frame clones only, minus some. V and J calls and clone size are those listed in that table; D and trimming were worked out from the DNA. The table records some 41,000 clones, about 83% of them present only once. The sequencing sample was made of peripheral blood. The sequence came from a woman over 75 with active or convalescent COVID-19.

The chain's CDR3 is CAGGTGFGRDYSNQPQHF. CDR3 coding DNA: TGCGCCGGCGGGACAGGGTTCGGGAGGGATTATAGCAATCAGCCCCAGCATTTT. The V gene is TRBV23-1, the J gene TRBJ1-5, with 9 bases that match TRBD1. TRBV23-1 qualifies as an ORF whose function is uncertain. This CDR3 is built from 18 residues. Losses at the gene ends were 11 bases for V and 0 bases for J; bases not matched to a gene: 17.